The clone carrying this T cell receptor (beta chain) was picked up many times. The authors produced TCR alpha and TCR beta cDNA libraries with sample barcodes and UMIs by 5'RACE using constant-segment primers. TCRdb reanalysed the 5' RACE reads using MiXCR and keeps one entry per CDR3 protein. Altogether 340,000 or so distinct CDR3 sequences are present, roughly 13% being singletons, with the ten largest covering 20% to 25%. The sample is drawn from a study of T-cell memory formation after mild COVID-19. Germline CDR1 reads SGHTA; CDR2 reads FQGNSA. V lost 5 bases and J lost 5, with 16 bases in between. The CDR3 length is 14 residues.

This rearrangement joins TRBV7-2 to TRBJ2-7, with D possibly being TRBD2 (6 bases). Sequencing input: PBMCs or a T cell subset sorted from them (not recorded which). This receptor was taken from a man aged 18 to 30 who had mild COVID-19 (a few samples of this study predate the infection). Cell type and time point are not known. CDR3 region: CASSLPSGANEQYF. The CDR3 DNA sequence: TGTGCCAGCAGCCTCCCCTCGGGAGCCAACGAGCAGTACTTC.